This is a list of T cell receptor beta chains from one sample in a study of regulatory dendritic cells for organ transplantation. TCRdb's copy holds only in-frame clones and misses some; the assay was immunoSEQ multiplex PCR. The repertoire holds 25,000 to 30,000 clones, with 82% as singletons. The sequencing input was naive CD4+ T cells from blood. Receptors were obtained from a human donor in good health. Both conserved end residues are part of each CDR3. Fields, in order: J gene, clone size, V gene, D gene, CDR3 DNA, CDR3 protein. A D gene is named only where the DNA matches it firmly. A row's size may be missing; if present it is once, few, many or a size class.

j_gene: TRBJ2-4; abundance: NA; v_gene: TRBV19; d_gene: NA; CDR3nt: TGTGCCAGTAAGGTGGGCAGGGAAGGAGACATTCAGTACTTC; CDR3aa: CASKVGREGDIQYF
j_gene: TRBJ2-5; abundance: NA; v_gene: TRBV5-1; d_gene: NA; CDR3nt: TGCGCCAGCAGCTTCCTGGGGAGAGGAGAGACCCAGTACTTC; CDR3aa: CASSFLGRGETQYF
j_gene: TRBJ2-2; abundance: NA; v_gene: TRBV11-2; d_gene: TRBD1; CDR3nt: TGTGCCAGCAGCTTAATGGGGACAGCACCGAACACCGGGGAGCTGTTTTTT; CDR3aa: CASSLMGTAPNTGELFF
j_gene: TRBJ2-5; abundance: NA; v_gene: TRBV6-5; d_gene: NA; CDR3nt: TGTGCCAGCAGTTCCTCGCGGGCGGACTTACAAGAGACCCAGTACTTC; CDR3aa: CASSSSRADLQETQYF
j_gene: TRBJ2-2; abundance: NA; v_gene: TRBV5-4; d_gene: NA; CDR3nt: TGTGCCAGCTCTCGGGGAAACACCGGGGAGCTGTTTTTT; CDR3aa: CASSRGNTGELFF
j_gene: TRBJ1-2; abundance: few; v_gene: TRBV2; d_gene: TRBD1; CDR3nt: TGTGCCAGCAGTGATCAAGGGGGCATAGGCAATGGCTACACCTTC; CDR3aa: CASSDQGGIGNGYTF
j_gene: TRBJ1-2; abundance: NA; v_gene: TRBV18; d_gene: NA; CDR3nt: TGTGCCAGCTCACCAGGGCAGGATAACTATGGCTACACCTTC; CDR3aa: CASSPGQDNYGYTF
j_gene: TRBJ2-1; abundance: NA; v_gene: TRBV11-2; d_gene: TRBD2; CDR3nt: TGTGCCAGCAGCTTAGATCCCTGGGGGGGGTCCTACAATGAGCAGTTCTTC; CDR3aa: CASSLDPWGGSYNEQFF
j_gene: TRBJ2-1; abundance: NA; v_gene: TRBV18; d_gene: TRBD2; CDR3nt: TGTGCCAGCCAAGAGGGACTAGCATCCTACAATGAGCAGTTCTTC; CDR3aa: CASQEGLASYNEQFF
j_gene: TRBJ1-1; abundance: NA; v_gene: TRBV18; d_gene: NA; CDR3nt: TGTGCCAGCTCCGATCGGGGAGGAGGAACTGAAGCTTTCTTT; CDR3aa: CASSDRGGGTEAFF